What follows describes a single T cell receptor beta chain. For TCR beta, libraries came from iRepertoire HTBI primers and Arm-PCR of CDR3 regions. TCRdb reanalysed the multiplex PCR reads using MiXCR and keeps one entry per CDR3 protein. The sample holds 550,000 to 700,000 distinct CDR3 sequences, 15% to 20% seen once. V was clipped by 5 bases and J by 5 bases; unmatched bases: 5. The germline V gene has CDR1 DFQATT and CDR2 SNEGSKA (reference sequence). CDR3 size: 12 residues. The record originates from a study of regulatory T cells in long-lasting Graves disease. Time point defined: newly diagnosed GD, antithyroid drugs for less than 3 months. Extracted PBMC RNA gave rise to the TCR library. American Thyroid Association guidelines defined Graves' disease diagnosis. The same specimen was also included in a second study, on T cells in Graves' hyperthyroidism and ophthalmopathy.

The sequencing here drew on peripheral blood mononuclear cells (PBMCs), taken at new diagnosis, from a patient treated with antithyroid drugs. The TCR comes from a man aged 18 to 30 with Graves disease. J is TRBJ1-1 and V is TRBV20-1; 7 positions agree with TRBD1. The CDR3 bases are TGCAGTGCTGACAGGGCTAGGACTGAAGCTTTCTTT. Translation gives CSADRARTEAFF.